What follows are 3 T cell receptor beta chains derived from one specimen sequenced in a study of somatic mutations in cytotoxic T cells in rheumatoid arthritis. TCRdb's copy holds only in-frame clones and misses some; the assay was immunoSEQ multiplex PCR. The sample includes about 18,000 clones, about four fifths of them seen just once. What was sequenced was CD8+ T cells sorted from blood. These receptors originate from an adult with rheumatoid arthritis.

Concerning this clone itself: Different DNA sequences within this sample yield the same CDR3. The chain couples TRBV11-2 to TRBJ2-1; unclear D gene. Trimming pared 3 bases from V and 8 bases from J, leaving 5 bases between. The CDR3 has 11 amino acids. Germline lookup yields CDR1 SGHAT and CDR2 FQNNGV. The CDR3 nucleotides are TGTGCCAGCAGCTTTGGGGATGAGCAGTTCTTC. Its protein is CASSFGDEQFF.

In DNA form, the CDR3 reads TGTGCCAGCGAGGGGGAACAGGAGGTCAACACCGGGGAGCTGTTTTTT. Translation gives CASEGEQEVNTGELFF. The chain recombines TRBV2 with TRBJ2-2; D possibly corresponds to TRBD1 (6 bases). This CDR3 contains 16 residues. The V end lost 8 bases, the J end lost 2 bases, and 18 bases lay between the germline ends. Germline loops: CDR1 SNHLY, CDR2 FYNNEI.

This CDR3 is CASSLTTAGQYEQYF. The CDR3 nucleotides read TGTGCCAGTAGTCTGACCACTGCGGGACAGTACGAGCAGTACTTC. The chain is built from TRBV19 and TRBJ2-7; tentative D call: TRBD1 (7 bases). Germline V CDR1 and CDR2: LNHDA, SQIVND (reference sequence). V was pared by 5 bases and J by 4 bases, with 18 bases between. The CDR3 runs to 15 residues.